The 21 T cell receptor beta chains given below trace back to one sample, sequenced in a study of identical twins (dated by TCRdb to the mid-2010s). Library prep was done by 5' RACE. These reads were obtained on an Illumina HiSeq 2000. Clones were called with MiXCR by TCRdb after fastp trimmed the public reads at Q25, and only in-frame beta chains were retained. Each entry merges the rows of one CDR3 protein and shows their most common DNA and genes. This sample comprises 200,000 to 250,000 distinct CDR3 sequences, around 7.6% of them detected only once. The ten most abundant clones make up more than 5% of the sample. The sample also formed part of further work on yellow fever vaccine responses in identical twins.

Sequencing was carried out using CD8+ T cells sorted from blood. The receptors originated from a woman aged 18-30 years in good health.

This clonotype was observed at least ten times. The chain couples TRBV6-5 to TRBJ2-7; D perhaps matches TRBD2 (5 bases). There are 14 residues in the CDR3. CDR1 is MNHEY, CDR2 SVGAGI, per germline. Deletions cut 2 bases from V and 7 bases from J, with 15 bases between. The CDR3, as DNA: TGTGCCAGCAGTTACGTTGGCCTTTCGGGAGAGCAGTACTTC. Translation: CASSYVGLSGEQYF.

This clonotype came up many times. This chain uses TRBV6-1 with TRBJ2-2, with D uncertain. The V end lost 6 bases, the J end lost 1 base, and 6 bases lay between the germline ends. The CDR3 runs to 13 residues. Germline-derived CDR1 and CDR2 are MNHNS and SASEGT. The CDR3 DNA reads as TGTGCCAGCAGCCCCGGGAACACCGGGGAGCTGTTTTTT. Translating gives CASSPGNTGELFF.

The table lists this clonotype with many counts. The V and J genes are TRBV28 and TRBJ1-5; no clear D gene. V was cut by 2 bases and J by 1 base, with 9 bases left in between. The CDR3 runs to 15 residues. Germline assignment: CDR1 MDHEN and CDR2 SYDVKM. In nucleotides, the CDR3 is TGTGCCAGCAGTTTAGAGGGTCCGAGCAATCAGCCCCAGCATTTT. Its protein is CASSLEGPSNQPQHF. Looking up the rest from reference TRBV28 and TRBJ1-5 gives the full variable domain: DVKVTQSSRYLVKRTGEKVFLECVQDMDHENMFWYRQDPGLGLRLIYFSYDVKMKEKGDIPEGYSVSREKKERFSLILESASTNQTSMYLCASSLEGPSNQPQHFGDGTRLSIL.

This chain uses TRBV7-9 with TRBJ2-3, with 10 bases matching TRBD1. The germline V gene has CDR1 SEHNR and CDR2 FQNEAQ (reference sequence). This CDR3 region has 14 residues. J gave up 6 bases and V 5 bases, and 5 bases lay outside the gene matches. This chain's CDR3 is CASSPDRGLDTQYF. The CDR3 coding sequence is TGTGCCAGCAGCCCGGACAGGGGGTTGGATACGCAGTATTTT.

There are many counts of this clonotype. The chain carries TRBV10-3 and TRBJ2-3, with 10 bases matching TRBD2. Trimming took 3 bases from V and 4 from J; bases not matched to a gene: 13. Germline V gives CDR1 ENHRY, CDR2 SYGVKD. This CDR3 comprises 18 residues. The CDR3 protein is CAISDGVAGGIMADTQYF. CDR3 coding DNA: TGTGCCATCAGTGATGGGGTAGCGGGAGGCATAATGGCAGATACGCAGTATTTT.

The chain couples TRBV28 to TRBJ1-4, with 8 bases identical to TRBD1. V lost 5 bases to trimming and J lost 8 bases; unmatched junction nucleotides: 10. Germline CDR1 is MDHEN and CDR2 is SYDVKM. The CDR3 has 15 residues. This CDR3 is CASSPLTGGQEKLFF. Written as DNA, the CDR3 is TGTGCCAGCAGTCCCCTAACAGGGGGTCAGGAAAAACTGTTTTTT.

J is TRBJ2-2 and V is TRBV3-1; unclear D gene. Trimming cost V 6 bases and J 6 bases, with 11 bases left between them. The CDR3 length is 13 residues. Germline-derived CDR1 and CDR2 are LGHDT and YNNKEL (reference sequence). This CDR3 is CASRPGSAGELFF. The CDR3 coding sequence is TGTGCCAGCAGGCCCGGATCGGCCGGGGAGCTGTTTTTT.

This clonotype appeared a few times. The chain combines TRBV15 with TRBJ2-7, with D perhaps TRBD2 (5 bases). CDR3 length: 15 residues. In germline, CDR1 is LNHNV, CDR2 YYDKDF (reference sequence). Trimming shortened V by 4 bases and J by 5 bases, and 18 bases separated the two germline ends. This chain's CDR3 is CATSTHRELGNEQYF. The CDR3 DNA reads as TGTGCCACCAGCACACACCGGGAATTGGGGAACGAGCAGTACTTC.

This clonotype was picked up many times. The V and J genes are TRBV28 and TRBJ2-3, with a tentative D call TRBD2 (7 bases). Germline V gives CDR1 MDHEN, CDR2 SYDVKM. The CDR3 consists of 15 residues. V shed 6 bases and J shed 0 bases, with 13 bases lying between them. CDR3: CASSPGEGSTDTQYF. In nucleotides, the CDR3 is TGTGCCAGCAGCCCAGGGGAGGGGAGCACAGATACGCAGTATTTT.

The table lists this clonotype with a few counts. The V and J genes are TRBV28 and TRBJ2-7, with 9 bases fitting TRBD2. This CDR3 region has 14 residues. The germline gives CDR1 MDHEN, CDR2 SYDVKM. J gave up 4 bases and V 3 bases, and 4 bases lay outside the gene matches. The CDR3 loop reads CASSFGTSWYEQYF. The CDR3 DNA reads as TGTGCCAGCAGTTTCGGGACTAGCTGGTACGAGCAGTACTTC.

This clonotype has only a few counts. This rearrangement joins TRBV12-3 or TRBV12-4 to TRBJ2-7; no firm D call. CDR3 length: 12 amino acids. Deletions cut 1 base from V and 6 bases from J, with 7 bases between. The chain's CDR3 is CASSLGTAEQYF. Written as DNA, the CDR3 is TGTGCCAGCAGTTTAGGGACCGCCGAGCAGTACTTC.

The rearrangement links TRBV10-1 to TRBJ2-5; D may be TRBD2 (6 bases). V was trimmed by 5 bases and J by 5 bases, leaving 18 bases between them. This CDR3 is 15 amino acids long. Per the germline V gene, CDR1 is WNHNN and CDR2 is SYGVQD (reference sequence). The CDR3 spells CASSFSAEGTETQYF. In nucleotides, the CDR3 is TGCGCCAGCAGTTTCTCTGCGGAGGGGACGGAGACCCAGTACTTC.

There are a few counts of this clonotype. The rearrangement uses TRBV12-3 or TRBV12-4 and TRBJ2-5; the D gene could be TRBD1 or TRBD2 (5 bases each). The CDR3 covers 15 residues. Trimming shortened V by 3 bases and J by 4 bases, and 15 bases separated the two germline ends. The CDR3 here is CASSLGTSSGETQYF. Written as DNA, the CDR3 is TGTGCCAGCAGTTTGGGGACCTCCTCGGGAGAGACCCAGTACTTC.

The rearrangement joins TRBV20-1 to TRBJ2-7; 8 positions agree with TRBD1. This CDR3 is 14 amino acids long. CDR1 and CDR2 from the germline V gene are DFQATT and SNEGSKA (reference sequence). V lost 2 bases to trimming and J lost 3 bases; unmatched junction nucleotides: 6. CDR3 DNA: TGCAGTGCTAGAAAGGACAGGGATCTCTACGAGCAGTACGTC. This translates into CSARKDRDLYEQYV.

This clonotype was counted at least ten times. The chain has TRBV12-3 or TRBV12-4 and TRBJ1-2; D unresolved. Trimming left V 3 bases short and J 2 bases short, with 7 bases between. The CDR3 is 13 amino acids. In DNA, the CDR3 is TGTGCCAGCAGTTTCCCAGCGAACTATGGCTACACCTTC. It encodes CASSFPANYGYTF.

This clonotype was detected many times. V and J are TRBV24-1 and TRBJ2-2, with D uncertain. The CDR3 totals 15 residues. The germline CDR1 and CDR2 sequences are KGHDR and SFDVKD. Trimming shortened V by 4 bases and J by 7 bases, and 15 bases separated the two germline ends. Here the CDR3 reads CATSDLGRAGGELFF. CDR3 nucleotides: TGTGCCACCAGTGACCTCGGACGGGCCGGCGGGGAGCTGTTTTTT.

This clonotype has a count of ten or more. The V call is TRBV28, the J call TRBJ2-1; 7 nucleotides align to TRBD2. CDR1 and CDR2 (germline): MDHEN, SYDVKM. The CDR3 has 14 amino acids. Trimming removed 6 bases from V and 9 bases from J; junction bases left unmatched: 11. The CDR3 nucleotides are TGTGCCAGCAGCCCCCTTATCCTAGCGGCTGAGCAGTTCTTC. Its translation is CASSPLILAAEQFF. The variable domain in full, completed from reference TRBV28 and TRBJ2-1, reads DVKVTQSSRYLVKRTGEKVFLECVQDMDHENMFWYRQDPGLGLRLIYFSYDVKMKEKGDIPEGYSVSREKKERFSLILESASTNQTSMYLCASSPLILAAEQFFGPGTRLTVL.

This sequence joins TRBV11-2 and TRBJ1-2, with 7 bases that match TRBD1. In germline, CDR1 is SGHAT, CDR2 FQNNGV. This CDR3 is 16 amino acids long. The trim removed 7 bases at V and 0 bases at J, leaving 11 bases unmatched. The CDR3, as DNA: TGTGCCAGCACCGACCGACAGGGCTGGTCTAACTATGGCTACACCTTC. Protein sequence: CASTDRQGWSNYGYTF.

The rearrangement joins TRBV5-6 to TRBJ2-7; 8 nucleotides line up with TRBD1. Germline CDR1 is SGHDT and CDR2 is YYEEEE. The J segment lost 0 bases and the V segment lost 0 bases, leaving 5 bases of the junction unmatched. This CDR3 is built from 16 residues. The CDR3 DNA follows: TGTGCCAGCAGCTTGGGGTTGGACAGGGCCTCCTACGAGCAGTACTTC. It translates to CASSLGLDRASYEQYF.

This clonotype showed up just a few times. The V call is TRBV21-1, the J call TRBJ1-2; TRBD1, the D gene given by the table, was not confirmed from the DNA. TRBV21-1 is a known pseudogene. CDR3 length equals 15 residues. The CDR3 spells CASSKNRTPSYGYTF. In DNA, the CDR3 is TGTGCCAGCAGCAAAAATCGGACACCATCCTATGGCTACACCTTC.

In its sample, this clonotype was seen many times. The V call is TRBV29-1, the J call TRBJ2-1; D remains unclear. Per the germline V gene, CDR1 is SQVTM and CDR2 is ANQGSEA. This CDR3 spans 10 amino acids. Trimming left V 7 bases short and J 7 bases short, with 8 bases between. CDR3: CSATANEQFF. The CDR3 coding sequence is TGCAGCGCGACTGCTAATGAGCAGTTCTTC.